This T cell receptor beta chain stems from a study of Ad26.COV2.S vaccination and SARS-CoV-2 variants. Overall study context: Donor had been placed in the Ad26.COV2.S arm of the COV1001 trial. Recipients of Ad26.COV2.S got it intramuscularly, once or twice 56 days apart.

Study-level results: TCR breadth and depth analyses may have underestimated total T cell responses.

The treatment here: around 19 received Ad26.COV2.S at low or high dose, single or two shots; five or six received placebo; per-sample allocation not given. Collection of samples fell on day 63 after the first vaccine or placebo injection. As concerns this clone: Its antigen remains unknown.

Data came from immunoSEQ multiplex PCR; TCRdb stores just in-frame clones and leaves some out. Of approximately 410,000 clones listed, 92% are singletons. CDR3 length: 15 amino acids. Looked up from germline, CDR1 is SGHRS and CDR2 is YFSETQ. The V end was cut by 5 bases, the J end by 4 bases, with 16 bases between. The chain is built from TRBV5-1 and TRBJ2-1; possibly TRBD1 or TRBD2 for D (6 bases each). The sample in question was peripheral blood, obtained in a trial of Ad26.COV2.S vaccine versus placebo. The origin of this receptor is a person between 18 and 59 years old who received the Ad26.COV2.S COVID-19 vaccine or a placebo. The CDR3 region has the DNA TGCGCCAGCAGTTACGGAGGGGGGTCATACAATGAGCAGTTCTTC. Translating gives CASSYGGGSYNEQFF.